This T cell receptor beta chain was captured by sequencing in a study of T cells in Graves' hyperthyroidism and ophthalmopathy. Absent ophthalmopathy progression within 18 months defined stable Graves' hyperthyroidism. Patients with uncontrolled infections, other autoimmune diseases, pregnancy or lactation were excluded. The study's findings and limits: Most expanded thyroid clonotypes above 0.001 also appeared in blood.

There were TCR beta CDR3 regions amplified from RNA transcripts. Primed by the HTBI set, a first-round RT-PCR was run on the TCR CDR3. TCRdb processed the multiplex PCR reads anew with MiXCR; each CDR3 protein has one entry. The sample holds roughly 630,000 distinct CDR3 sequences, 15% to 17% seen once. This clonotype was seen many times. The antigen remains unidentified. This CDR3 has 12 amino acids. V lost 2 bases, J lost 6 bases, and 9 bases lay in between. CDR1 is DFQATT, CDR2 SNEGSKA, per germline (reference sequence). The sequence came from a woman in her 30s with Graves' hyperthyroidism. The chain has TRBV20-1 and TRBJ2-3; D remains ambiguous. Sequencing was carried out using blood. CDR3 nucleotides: TGCAGTGCTAGAACCGATCCCGATACGCAGTATTTT. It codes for CSARTDPDTQYF.